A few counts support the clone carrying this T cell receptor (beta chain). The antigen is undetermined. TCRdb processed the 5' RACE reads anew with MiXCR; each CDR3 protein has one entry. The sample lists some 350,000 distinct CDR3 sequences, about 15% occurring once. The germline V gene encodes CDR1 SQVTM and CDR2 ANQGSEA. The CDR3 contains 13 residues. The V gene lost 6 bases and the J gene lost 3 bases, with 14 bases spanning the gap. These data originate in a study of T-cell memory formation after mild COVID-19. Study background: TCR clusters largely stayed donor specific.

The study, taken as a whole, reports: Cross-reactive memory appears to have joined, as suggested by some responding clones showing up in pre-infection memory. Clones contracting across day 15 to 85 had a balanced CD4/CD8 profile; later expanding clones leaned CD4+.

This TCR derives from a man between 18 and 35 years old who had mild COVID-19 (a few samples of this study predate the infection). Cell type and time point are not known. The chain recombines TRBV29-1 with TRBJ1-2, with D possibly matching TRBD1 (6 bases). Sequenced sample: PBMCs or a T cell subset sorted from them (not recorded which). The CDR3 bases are TGCAGCGTACCAGGGGTGGGCTACTATGGCTACACCTTC. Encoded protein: CSVPGVGYYGYTF. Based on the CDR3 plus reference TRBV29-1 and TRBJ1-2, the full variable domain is SAVISQKPSRDICQRGTSLTIQCQVDSQVTMMFWYRQQPGQSLTLIATANQGSEATYESGFVIDKFPISRPNLTFSTLTVSNMSPEDSSIYLCSVPGVGYYGYTFGSGTRLTVV.